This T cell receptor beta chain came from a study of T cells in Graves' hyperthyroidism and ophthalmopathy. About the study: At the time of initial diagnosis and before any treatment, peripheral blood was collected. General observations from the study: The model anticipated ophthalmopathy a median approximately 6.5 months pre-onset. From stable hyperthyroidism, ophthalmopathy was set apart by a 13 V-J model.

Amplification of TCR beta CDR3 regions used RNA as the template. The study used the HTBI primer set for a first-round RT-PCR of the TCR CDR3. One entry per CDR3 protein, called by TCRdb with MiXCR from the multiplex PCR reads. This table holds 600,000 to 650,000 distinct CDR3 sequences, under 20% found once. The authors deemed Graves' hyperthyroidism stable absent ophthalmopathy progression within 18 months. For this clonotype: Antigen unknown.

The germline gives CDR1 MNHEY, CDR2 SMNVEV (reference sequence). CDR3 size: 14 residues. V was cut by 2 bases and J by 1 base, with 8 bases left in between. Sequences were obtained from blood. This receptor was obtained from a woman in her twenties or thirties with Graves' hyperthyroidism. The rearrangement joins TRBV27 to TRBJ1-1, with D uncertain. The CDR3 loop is CASSLTVRNTEAFF. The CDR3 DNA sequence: TGTGCCAGCAGTTTAACAGTGAGGAACACTGAAGCTTTCTTT.